Listed here are 15 T cell receptor beta chains from one sample, sequenced in a study of Graves' ophthalmopathy and Graves' hyperthyroidism. Scientists amplified the TCR beta CDR3 regions from RNA transcripts. The workflow started with a first-round RT-PCR run with HTBI primers and then moved on to a second-round multiplex PCR. Using its own MiXCR run on the multiplex PCR reads, TCRdb lists one record per CDR3 protein. The sample holds about 400,000 distinct CDR3 sequences, approximately 15% seen once. The sequenced sample consisted of peripheral blood. These receptors were taken from a woman aged 18-29 years with stable Graves' hyperthyroidism.

This clonotype was observed many times. The chain couples TRBV6-2 or TRBV6-3 to TRBJ2-7; D not certain. CDR1 MNHEY and CDR2 SVGEGT come from the germline V gene. The CDR3 length is 11 residues. The ends were cut back, 2 bases at V and 6 bases at J, with 5 bases in the middle. Here the CDR3 DNA reads TGTGCCAGCAGTTACGGGGTCGAGCAGTACTTC. Translation gives CASSYGVEQYF.

V gene TRBV5-1 combines with J gene TRBJ2-7; D unclear. Germline values: CDR1 SGHRS, CDR2 YFSETQ. This CDR3 comprises 16 residues. Trimming left V 6 bases short and J 6 bases short, with 25 bases between. The CDR3 region has the DNA TGCGCCAGCACCTTCTCATGTGGGAACTGCCCCTGCGAGCAGTACTTC. Amino acid sequence: CASTFSCGNCPCEQYF.

This clonotype was found many times. The genes are TRBV7-2 and TRBJ1-1; a weak D match, TRBD1 (5 bases). Germline loops: CDR1 SGHTA, CDR2 FQGNSA. V was cut by 6 bases and J by 0 bases, with 14 bases left in between. The CDR3 is 15 amino acids. CDR3 nucleotides: TGTGCCAGCAGGCGCTCGCGGGGCATGAACACTGAAGCTTTCTTT. Residues: CASRRSRGMNTEAFF.

This clonotype occurred a few times. The chain uses TRBV29-1 and TRBJ2-5, with 8 bases that match TRBD1. Germline lookup yields CDR1 SQVTM and CDR2 ANQGSEA. V lost 3 bases and J lost 7; bases outside the gene matches: 10. This CDR3 region has 14 residues. The CDR3, as DNA: TGCAGCGTTGACCTGACAGGGGTGGGCGGGACCCAGTACTTC. Its translation is CSVDLTGVGGTQYF.

The chain joins TRBV2 to TRBJ1-1; no clear D. Germline V gene lookup returns CDR1 SNHLY and CDR2 FYNNEI. V was shortened by 1 base and J by 1 base, with 10 bases between the two germline ends. The CDR3 runs 15 residues. The CDR3 nucleotides read TGTGCCAGCAGTGAAGAGAGGGCAACGAACACTGAAGCTTTCTTT. This encodes CASSEERATNTEAFF.

Comments on this clonotype: This may come from a read error, since a much larger clone is one base off. J is TRBJ2-7 and V is TRBV5-1; possibly TRBD1 for D (6 bases). The CDR3 covers 15 residues. Germline CDR1 reads SGHRS; CDR2 reads YFSETQ. V shed 7 bases and J shed 5 bases, with 22 bases lying between them. The CDR3 DNA is TGCGCCAGCTGCCCGTGGACAGCCGATGGAAACGAGCAGTACTTC. Its protein product is CASCPWTADGNEQYF.

This clonotype appeared many times. V and J are TRBV12-3 or TRBV12-4 and TRBJ2-7, with 14 bases matching TRBD2. The CDR3 runs to 16 residues. Trimming removed 5 bases from V and 0 bases from J; junction bases left unmatched: 3. The CDR3 is CASSRLAGGSSYEQYF. Here the CDR3 DNA reads TGTGCCAGCAGTCGACTAGCGGGGGGGAGCTCCTACGAGCAGTACTTC.

The chain is built from TRBV18 and TRBJ1-5; no definite D call. Germline V gene sequence: CDR1 KGHSH, CDR2 LQKENI. Trimming pared 8 bases from V and 3 bases from J, leaving 8 bases between. The CDR3 has 12 residues. This chain's CDR3 is CASGGYNQPQHF. The CDR3 bases are TGTGCCAGCGGCGGATACAATCAGCCCCAGCATTTT.

This clonotype occurred many times. The chain links TRBV7-6 to TRBJ1-3; 7 bases agree with TRBD1. This CDR3 spans 18 amino acids. Germline assignment: CDR1 SGHVS and CDR2 FNYEAQ. V shed 1 base, J shed 0 bases, and the junction held 9 bases outside the gene matches. This CDR3 is CASSLEGGTAVSGNTIYF. CDR3 DNA sequence: TGTGCCAGCAGCTTAGAAGGGGGGACAGCTGTCTCTGGAAACACCATATATTTT.

This clonotype was seen repeatedly, ten times or more. The chain carries TRBV7-3 and TRBJ1-5, with 7 bases lining up with TRBD1. V lost 4 bases and J lost 4; bases outside the gene matches: 13. The CDR3 runs to 17 residues. Germline V gene sequence: CDR1 SGHTA, CDR2 FQGTGA. The CDR3 DNA reads as TGTGCCAGCAGCTACCCGACAGGGCTCCTCTCAAATCAGCCCCAGCATTTT. Translation: CASSYPTGLLSNQPQHF.

This clonotype occurred many times. A clone one base away is much larger, so this may be a read error. V gene TRBV6-1 combines with J gene TRBJ1-2; D possibly corresponds to TRBD1 (5 bases). Germline loops: CDR1 MNHNS, CDR2 SASEGT. This CDR3 contains 12 residues. DNA for the CDR3: TGTGCCAGTAGGACAACTAACTATGGCTACGCCTTC. Its translation: CASRTTNYGYAF.

There are many counts of this clonotype. V is TRBV6-2 or TRBV6-3 and J is TRBJ1-2; D gene uncertain. The CDR3 length is 13 residues. V lost 0 bases, J lost 4 bases, and 6 bases lay in between. The germline V gene encodes CDR1 MNHEY and CDR2 SVGEGT. The CDR3 sequence: CASSYSETYGYTF. Written as DNA, the CDR3 is TGTGCCAGCAGTTACTCTGAAACCTATGGCTACACCTTC.

The sample holds many counts of this clonotype. V usage is TRBV7-9 and J usage is TRBJ2-7, with D uncertain. V was clipped by 3 bases and J by 4 bases, with 7 bases between them. This CDR3 has 12 amino acids. CDR1 and CDR2 (germline): SEHNR, FQNEAQ (reference sequence). In DNA, the CDR3 is TGTGCCAGCAGCTTTGGCGTGTACGAGCAGTACTTC. Protein product: CASSFGVYEQYF.

The genes are TRBV7-9 and TRBJ2-7; the D is unclear. Trimming removed 5 bases from V and 5 bases from J, with 13 bases in between. The V gene's germline CDR1 is SEHNR and CDR2 FQNEAQ (reference sequence). This CDR3 spans 13 amino acids. The CDR3 bases are TGTGCCAGCAGCCCCGACGTGGTCGACGAGCAGTACTTC. Its translation: CASSPDVVDEQYF. Looking up the rest from reference TRBV7-9 and TRBJ2-7 gives the full variable domain: DTGVSQNPRHKITKRGQNVTFRCDPISEHNRLYWYRQTLGQGPEFLTYFQNEAQLEKSRLLSDRFSAERPKGSFSTLEIQRTEQGDSAMYLCASSPDVVDEQYFGPGTRLTVT.

The chain employs TRBV18 and TRBJ1-4; D gene ambiguous. This CDR3 region has 15 residues. V lost 1 base to trimming and J lost 0 bases, with 6 bases between them. From germline, CDR1 is KGHSH and CDR2 LQKENI. The CDR3 DNA is TGTGCCAGCTCACCACAGGGAGCAACTAATGAAAAACTGTTTTTT. Protein: CASSPQGATNEKLFF.